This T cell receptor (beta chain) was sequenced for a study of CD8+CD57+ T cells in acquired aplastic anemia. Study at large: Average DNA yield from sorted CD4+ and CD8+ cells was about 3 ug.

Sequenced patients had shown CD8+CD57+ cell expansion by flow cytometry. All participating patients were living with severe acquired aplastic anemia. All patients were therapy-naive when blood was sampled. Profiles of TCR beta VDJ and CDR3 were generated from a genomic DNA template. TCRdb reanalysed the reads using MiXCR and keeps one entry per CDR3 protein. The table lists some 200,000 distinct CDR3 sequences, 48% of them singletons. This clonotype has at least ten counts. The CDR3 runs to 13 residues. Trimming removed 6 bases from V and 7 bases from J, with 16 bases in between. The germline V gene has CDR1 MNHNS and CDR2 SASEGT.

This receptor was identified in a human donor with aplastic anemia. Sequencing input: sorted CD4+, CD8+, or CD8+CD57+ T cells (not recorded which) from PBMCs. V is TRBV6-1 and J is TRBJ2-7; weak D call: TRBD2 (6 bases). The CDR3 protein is CASSAPPAGEQYF. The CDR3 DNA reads TGTGCCAGCAGCGCTCCACCCGCGGGGGAGCAGTACTTC.